The next 3 T cell receptor beta chains were all read from a single sample in a study of T cells in Graves' hyperthyroidism and ophthalmopathy (dated by TCRdb to between 2018 and 2020). Libraries were constructed by multiplex PCR. Instrument on record: Illumina HiSeq 2000. TCR beta CDR3 regions were amplified from RNA transcripts. The first round of RT-PCR for the TCR CDR3 was performed with the HTBI primer set and the Qiagen OneStep RT-PCR kit. TCRdb ran its own pipeline on the public reads, namely fastp trimming at Q25 and MiXCR clone calling, and kept in-frame beta chains. Records with the same CDR3 protein are collapsed into one entry carrying the most frequent genes and DNA. The sample table records some 770,000 distinct CDR3 sequences; 16% of these occur just once. The ten largest clones take up around 7.7% of the sample. The sequencing sample was made of blood. These receptors all come from a man aged 18 to 30 with Graves' hyperthyroidism.

In this sample, this clonotype turned up many times. This sequence joins TRBV30 and TRBJ2-7, with D perhaps given as TRBD1 or TRBD2 (5 bases each). CDR3 length: 14 amino acids. Germline V gene data show CDR1 as GTSNPN and CDR2 as SVGIG (reference sequence). Trimming shortened V by 0 bases and J by 3 bases, and 12 bases separated the two germline ends. CDR3: CAWSVARGGYEQYF. The DNA for the CDR3 is TGTGCCTGGAGTGTGGCCCGGGGCGGCTACGAGCAGTACTTC. The complete variable domain, with remaining parts taken from reference TRBV30 and TRBJ2-7, reads SQTIHQWPATLVQPVGSPLSLECTVEGTSNPNLYWYRQAAGRGLQLLFYSVGIGQISSEVPQNLSASRPQDRQFILSSKKLLLSDSGFYLCAWSVARGGYEQYFGPGTRLTVT.

In this sample, this clonotype turned up many times. The chain couples TRBV24-1 to TRBJ2-2; D remains ambiguous. Germline assignment: CDR1 KGHDR and CDR2 SFDVKD. V was pared by 0 bases and J by 3 bases, with 7 bases between. The CDR3 runs to 15 residues. CDR3 sequence (DNA): TGTGCCACCAGTGATTTGGACACTCACACCGGGGAGCTGTTTTTT. The encoded protein is CATSDLDTHTGELFF.

This chain links TRBV20-1 with TRBJ2-7; D is perhaps TRBD1 (6 bases). Trimming left V 6 bases short and J 2 bases short, with 14 bases between. This CDR3 contains 13 residues. The germline gives CDR1 DFQATT, CDR2 SNEGSKA (reference sequence). Here the CDR3 reads CSAGRTVTYEQYF. CDR3 nucleotide sequence: TGCAGTGCCGGCCGGACAGTCACCTACGAGCAGTACTTC.